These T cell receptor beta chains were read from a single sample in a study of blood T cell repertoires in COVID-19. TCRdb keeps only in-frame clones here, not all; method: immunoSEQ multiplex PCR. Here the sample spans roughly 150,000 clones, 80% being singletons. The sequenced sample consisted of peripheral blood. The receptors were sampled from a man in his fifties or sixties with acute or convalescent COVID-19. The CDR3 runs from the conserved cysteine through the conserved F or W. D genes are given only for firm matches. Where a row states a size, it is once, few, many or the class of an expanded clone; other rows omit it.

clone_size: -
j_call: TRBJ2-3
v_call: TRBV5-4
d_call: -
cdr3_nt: TGTGCCAGCAGCTTGAAACTGGCAGATACGCAGTATTTT
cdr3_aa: CASSLKLADTQYF

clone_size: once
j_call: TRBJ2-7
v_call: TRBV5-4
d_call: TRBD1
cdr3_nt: TGTGCCAGCAGCTTGAGGGGACAGGGGCAAACGGTGCAGTACTTC
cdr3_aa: CASSLRGQGQTVQYF

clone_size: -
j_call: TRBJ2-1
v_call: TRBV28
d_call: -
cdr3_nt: TGTGCCAGCAGTCCCCTCAGGGTGGGCAATGAGCAGTTCTTC
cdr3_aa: CASSPLRVGNEQFF

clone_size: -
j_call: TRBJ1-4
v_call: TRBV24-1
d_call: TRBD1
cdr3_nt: TGTGCCACCAGTGATCCAGCCAGGACAGGGGATGAAAAACTGTTTTTT
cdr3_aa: CATSDPARTGDEKLFF

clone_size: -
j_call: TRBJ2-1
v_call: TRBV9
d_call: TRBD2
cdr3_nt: TGTGCCAGCAGCGTAACTAGCGGCGGTGGGGAGCAGTTCTTC
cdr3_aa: CASSVTSGGGEQFF

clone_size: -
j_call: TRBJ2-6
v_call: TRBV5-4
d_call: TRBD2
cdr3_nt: TGTGCCAGCAGCCAGGGACTAGCGGGGAGATCTGGGGCCAACGTCCTGACTTTC
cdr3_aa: CASSQGLAGRSGANVLTF

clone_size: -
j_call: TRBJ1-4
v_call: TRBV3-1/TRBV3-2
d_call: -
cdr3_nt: TGTGCCAGCAGCCTGCTTGGGGGGGCGGATGAAAAACTGTTTTTT
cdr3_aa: CASSLLGGADEKLFF

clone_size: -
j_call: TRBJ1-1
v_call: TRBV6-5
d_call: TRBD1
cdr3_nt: TGTGCCAGCAACACAGGGGGGGCAGGAAACACTGAAGCTTTCTTT
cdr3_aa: CASNTGGAGNTEAFF

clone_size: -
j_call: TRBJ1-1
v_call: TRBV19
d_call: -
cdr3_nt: TGTGCCAGTAGTGCGGACGGACGGGGCACTGAAGCTTTCTTT
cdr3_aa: CASSADGRGTEAFF

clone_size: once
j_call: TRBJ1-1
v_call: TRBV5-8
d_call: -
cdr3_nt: TGTGCCAGCAGCTCCGGACAGAGGGCTTTGAACACTGAAGCTTTCTTT
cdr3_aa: CASSSGQRALNTEAFF

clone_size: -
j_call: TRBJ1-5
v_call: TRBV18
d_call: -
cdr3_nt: TGTGCCAGCTCACCCCCCGGGACACCGCCGCGAGATCAGCCCCAGCATTTT
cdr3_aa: CASSPPGTPPRDQPQHF

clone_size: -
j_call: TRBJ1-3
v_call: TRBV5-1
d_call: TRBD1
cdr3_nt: TGCGCCAGCAGCCTTGGACAGGATATCTCTGGAAACACCATATATTTT
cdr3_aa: CASSLGQDISGNTIYF

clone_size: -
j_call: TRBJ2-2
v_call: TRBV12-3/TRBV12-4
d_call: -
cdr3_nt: TGTGCCAGCAGTTTAATCCCGACCGGGGAGCTGTTTTTT
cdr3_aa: CASSLIPTGELFF

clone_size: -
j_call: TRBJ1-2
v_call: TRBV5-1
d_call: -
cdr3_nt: TGCGCCAGCAGCTTGGATCAGGTTGGCTACACCTTC
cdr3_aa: CASSLDQVGYTF

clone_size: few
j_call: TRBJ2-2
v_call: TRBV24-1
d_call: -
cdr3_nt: TGTGCCACCAGTGATCCCCGTAGCACCGGGGAGCTGTTTTTT
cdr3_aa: CATSDPRSTGELFF

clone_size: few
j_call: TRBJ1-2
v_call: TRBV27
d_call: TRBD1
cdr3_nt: TGTGCCAGCAGTCCATCCCGGGCAGGGGGCGATGGCTACACCTTC
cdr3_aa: CASSPSRAGGDGYTF

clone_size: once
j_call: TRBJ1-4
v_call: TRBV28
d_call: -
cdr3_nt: TGTGCCAGCACGGGGGGCCAGACTAATGAAAAACTGTTTTTT
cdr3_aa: CASTGGQTNEKLFF

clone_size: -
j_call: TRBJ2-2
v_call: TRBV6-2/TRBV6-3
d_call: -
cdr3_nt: TGTGCCAGCAGTTTTGACAGGGACTTAAAGGGGGAGCTGTTTTTT
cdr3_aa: CASSFDRDLKGELFF

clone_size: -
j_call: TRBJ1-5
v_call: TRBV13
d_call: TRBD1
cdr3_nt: TGTGCCAGCAGCCTCCAGCCCGGGACAGGGCACGATCAGCCCCAGCATTTT
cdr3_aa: CASSLQPGTGHDQPQHF

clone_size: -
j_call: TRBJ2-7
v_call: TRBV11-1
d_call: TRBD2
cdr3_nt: TGTGCCAGCAGTTCCCAGCGGGGCTCCTACGAGCAGTACTTC
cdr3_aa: CASSSQRGSYEQYF

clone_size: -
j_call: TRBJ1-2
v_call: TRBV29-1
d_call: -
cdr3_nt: TGCAGCGTTGCCCCCCGCGACTATGGCTACACCTTC
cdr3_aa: CSVAPRDYGYTF

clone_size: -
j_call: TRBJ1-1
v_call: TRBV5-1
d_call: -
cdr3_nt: TGCGCCAGCAGCTTTTCCATCAACACTGAAGCTTTCTTT
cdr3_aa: CASSFSINTEAFF

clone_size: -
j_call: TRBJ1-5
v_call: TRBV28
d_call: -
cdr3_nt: TGTGCCAGCACACCGTTAGAGGGCGGATACAATCAGCCCCAGCATTTT
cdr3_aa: CASTPLEGGYNQPQHF

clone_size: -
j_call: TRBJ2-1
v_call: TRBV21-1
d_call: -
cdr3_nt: TGTGCCAGCAGCCCCCCCGAGGCAGGGAACCCCTACAATGAGCAGTTCTTC
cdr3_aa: CASSPPEAGNPYNEQFF

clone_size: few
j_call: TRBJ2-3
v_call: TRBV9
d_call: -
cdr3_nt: TGTGCCAGCAGCCCTAGAGAGGGGGGCACAGATACGCAGTATTTT
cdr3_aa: CASSPREGGTDTQYF

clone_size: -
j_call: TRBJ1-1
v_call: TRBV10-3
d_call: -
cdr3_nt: TGTGCCATCAGTGAGTCTTTATTGAGCGGCACCGGTGAAGCTTTCTTT
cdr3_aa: CAISESLLSGTGEAFF

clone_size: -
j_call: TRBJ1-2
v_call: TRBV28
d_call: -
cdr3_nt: TGTGCCAGCAGTTTATACGAACAGGGAGTCGATGGCTACACCTTC
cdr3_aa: CASSLYEQGVDGYTF

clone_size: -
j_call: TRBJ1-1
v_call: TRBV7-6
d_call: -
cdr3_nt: TGTGCCAGCAGCCAGCAGGAGGGGAAGAACACTGAAGCTTTCTTT
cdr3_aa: CASSQQEGKNTEAFF

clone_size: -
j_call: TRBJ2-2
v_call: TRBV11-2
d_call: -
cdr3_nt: TGTGCCAGCAGCTTAGTAGGGGGGGCCGGCACCGGGGAGCTGTTTTTT
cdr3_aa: CASSLVGGAGTGELFF

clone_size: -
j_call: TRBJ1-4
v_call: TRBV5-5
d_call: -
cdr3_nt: TGTGCCAGCAGCTTCTCACCCCTTACGACAGATGAAAAACTGTTTTTT
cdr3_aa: CASSFSPLTTDEKLFF

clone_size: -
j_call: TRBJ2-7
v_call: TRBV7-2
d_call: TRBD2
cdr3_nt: TGTGCCAGCAGCTTAAGGATAGCGGGCTCCTACGAGCAGTACTTC
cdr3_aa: CASSLRIAGSYEQYF

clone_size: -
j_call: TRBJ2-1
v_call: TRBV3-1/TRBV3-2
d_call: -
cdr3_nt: TGTGCCAGCAGCCCGTGTCAGGCCCTGGAGCAGTTCTTC
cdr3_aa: CASSPCQALEQFF

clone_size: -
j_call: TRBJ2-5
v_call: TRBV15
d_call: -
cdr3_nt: TGTGCCACCAGCAGAGGCCGGGGGTACCAAGAGACCCAGTACTTC
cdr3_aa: CATSRGRGYQETQYF

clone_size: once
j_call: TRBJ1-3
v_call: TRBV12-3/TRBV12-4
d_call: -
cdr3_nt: TGTGCCAGCAGTTTACAGGTCCGAAACACCATATATTTT
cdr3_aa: CASSLQVRNTIYF

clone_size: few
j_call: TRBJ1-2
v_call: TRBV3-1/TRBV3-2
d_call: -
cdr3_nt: TGTGCCAGCAGTCCTACCCCTCGAGTGCTCTATGGCTACACCTTC
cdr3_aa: CASSPTPRVLYGYTF

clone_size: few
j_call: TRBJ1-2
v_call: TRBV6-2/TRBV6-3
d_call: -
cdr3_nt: TGTGCCAGCAGTCCAACAGCGGCTATAGGAGGCTACACCTTC
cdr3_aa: CASSPTAAIGGYTF

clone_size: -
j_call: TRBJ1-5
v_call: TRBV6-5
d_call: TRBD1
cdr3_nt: TGTGCCAGCAGCACCGAAGGGGGCGGGCAGCCCCAGCATTTT
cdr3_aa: CASSTEGGGQPQHF

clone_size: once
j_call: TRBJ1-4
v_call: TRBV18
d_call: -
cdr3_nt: TGTGCCAGCTCACAGGAGGCTTTTAATGAAAAACTGTTTTTT
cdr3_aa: CASSQEAFNEKLFF

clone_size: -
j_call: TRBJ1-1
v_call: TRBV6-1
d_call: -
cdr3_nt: TGTGCCAGCAGTGAAAGCAGGGACACTGAAGCTTTCTTT
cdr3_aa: CASSESRDTEAFF

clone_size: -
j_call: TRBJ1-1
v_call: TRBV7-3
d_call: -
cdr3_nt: TGTGCCAGCAGTATGACAACCCAGAACACTGAAGCTTTCTTT
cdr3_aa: CASSMTTQNTEAFF

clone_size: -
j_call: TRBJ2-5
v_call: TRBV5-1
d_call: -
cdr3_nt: TGCGCCAGCAGCTTGGTTGGCAGGCAAGAGACCCAGTACTTC
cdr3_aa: CASSLVGRQETQYF